In its sample, the clone carrying this T cell receptor beta chain was seen a few times. Its cognate antigen is unknown. The data were obtained in a study of PD-1 blockade in classical Hodgkin lymphoma. Broader study findings: Nivolumab initiated under 1 year post-ASCT led to patient exclusion. Healthy donors reportedly exceeded newly diagnosed patients in baseline TCR diversity.

From germline, CDR1 is GTSNPN and CDR2 SVGIG (reference sequence). V was clipped by 3 bases and J by 0 bases, with 11 bases between them. The CDR3 totals 14 residues. Every patient was affected by relapse after autologous stem cell transplantation, while exposure to brentuximab vedotin was not uniform. Sequencing was performed with immunoSEQ multiplex PCR; in TCRdb, only in-frame clones are kept and a portion is missing. The sample has more than 50,000 clones, 71% seen once; the top ten hold about 9.1%. V and J are TRBV30 and TRBJ1-1; D is ambiguous. The origin of this receptor is a human donor with classical Hodgkin lymphoma. The sequences come from peripheral blood mononuclear cells (PBMCs), collected before the second cycle of nivolumab. Written as DNA, the CDR3 is TGTGCCTGGAGCCCTAGACGGGTGAACACTGAAGCTTTCTTT. This codes for CAWSPRRVNTEAFF.